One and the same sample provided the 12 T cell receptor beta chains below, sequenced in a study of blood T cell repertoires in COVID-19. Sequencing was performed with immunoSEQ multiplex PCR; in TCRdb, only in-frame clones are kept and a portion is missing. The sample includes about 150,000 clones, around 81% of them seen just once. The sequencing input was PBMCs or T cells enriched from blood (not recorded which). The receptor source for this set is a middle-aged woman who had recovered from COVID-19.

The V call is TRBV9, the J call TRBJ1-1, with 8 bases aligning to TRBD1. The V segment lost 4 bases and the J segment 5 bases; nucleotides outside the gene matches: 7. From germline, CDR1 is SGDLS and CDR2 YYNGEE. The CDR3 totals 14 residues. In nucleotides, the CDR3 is TGTGCCAGCAGCCCACTTACAGGGGGTACTGAAGCTTTCTTT. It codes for CASSPLTGGTEAFF. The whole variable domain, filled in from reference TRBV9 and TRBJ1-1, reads DSGVTQTPKHLITATGQRVTLRCSPRSGDLSVYWYQQSLDQGLQFLIQYYNGEERAKGNILERFSAQQFPDLHSELNLSSLELGDSALYFCASSPLTGGTEAFFGQGTRLTVV.

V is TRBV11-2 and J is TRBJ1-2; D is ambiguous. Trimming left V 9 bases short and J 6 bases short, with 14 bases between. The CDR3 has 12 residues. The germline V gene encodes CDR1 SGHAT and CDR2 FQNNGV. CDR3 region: CASNHNEDGYTF. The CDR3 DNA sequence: TGTGCCAGTAACCACAATGAGGATGGCTACACCTTC.

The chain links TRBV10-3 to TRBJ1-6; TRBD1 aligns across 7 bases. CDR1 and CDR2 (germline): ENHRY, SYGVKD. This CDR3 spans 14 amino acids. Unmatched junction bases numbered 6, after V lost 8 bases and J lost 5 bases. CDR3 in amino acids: CAIGRTGDNSPLHF. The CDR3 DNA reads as TGTGCCATCGGGCGGACAGGCGATAATTCACCCCTCCACTTT.

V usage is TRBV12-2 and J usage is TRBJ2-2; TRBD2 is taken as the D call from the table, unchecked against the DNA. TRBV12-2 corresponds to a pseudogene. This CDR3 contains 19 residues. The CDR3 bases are TGTGCAAGTCGCTTAGAGCTGAGGGTAAGCGGATCGAACACCGGGGAGCTGTTTTTT. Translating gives CASRLELRVSGSNTGELFF.

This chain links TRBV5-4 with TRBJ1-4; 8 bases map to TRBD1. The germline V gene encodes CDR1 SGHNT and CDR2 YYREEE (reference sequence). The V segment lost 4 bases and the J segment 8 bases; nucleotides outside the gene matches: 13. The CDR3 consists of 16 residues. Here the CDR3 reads CASSPPAGTGSEKLFF. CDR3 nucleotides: TGTGCCAGCAGCCCCCCCGCGGGGACAGGTTCCGAAAAACTGTTTTTT.

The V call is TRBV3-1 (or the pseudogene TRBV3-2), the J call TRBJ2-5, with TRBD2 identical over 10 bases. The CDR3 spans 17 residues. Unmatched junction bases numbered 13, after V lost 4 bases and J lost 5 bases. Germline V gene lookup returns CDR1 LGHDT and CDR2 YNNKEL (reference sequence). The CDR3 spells CASSLFSSGGAYETQYF. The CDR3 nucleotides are TGTGCCAGCAGCCTGTTTAGCAGCGGGGGGGCCTACGAGACCCAGTACTTC.

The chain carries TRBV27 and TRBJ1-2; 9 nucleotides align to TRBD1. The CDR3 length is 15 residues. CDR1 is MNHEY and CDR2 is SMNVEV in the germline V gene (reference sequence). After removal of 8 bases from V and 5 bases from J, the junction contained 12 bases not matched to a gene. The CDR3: CASGDLGTGLYGYTF. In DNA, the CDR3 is TGTGCCAGCGGGGACCTGGGGACAGGGTTGTATGGCTACACCTTC.

CDR3 sequence reads: CASSQTDSEAFF. CDR3 DNA: TGTGCCAGCAGCCAAACCGACAGTGAAGCTTTCTTT. The genes are TRBV7-9 and TRBJ1-1, with a possible D match to TRBD1 (5 bases). This CDR3 has 12 residues. CDR1 is SEHNR and CDR2 is FQNEAQ in the germline V gene (reference sequence). V was pared by 5 bases and J by 7 bases, with 11 bases between.

The CDR3 here is CASSQIFRGVSYNEQFF. DNA of the CDR3: TGTGCCAGCAGCCAGATCTTCCGCGGGGTCTCCTACAATGAGCAGTTCTTC. The chain joins TRBV3-1 (or the pseudogene TRBV3-2) to TRBJ2-1; the D gene is possibly TRBD2 (6 bases). The germline gives CDR1 LGHDT, CDR2 YNNKEL (reference sequence). V dropped 3 bases and J dropped 0 bases, with 15 bases sitting between them. There are 17 residues in the CDR3.

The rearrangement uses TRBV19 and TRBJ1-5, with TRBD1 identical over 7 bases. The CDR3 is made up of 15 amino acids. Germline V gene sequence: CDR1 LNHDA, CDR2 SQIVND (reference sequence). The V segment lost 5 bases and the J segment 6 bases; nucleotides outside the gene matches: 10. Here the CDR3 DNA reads TGTGCCAGTAGTTCGTCGCGACAGGGAACTCAGCCCCAGCATTTT. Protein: CASSSSRQGTQPQHF.

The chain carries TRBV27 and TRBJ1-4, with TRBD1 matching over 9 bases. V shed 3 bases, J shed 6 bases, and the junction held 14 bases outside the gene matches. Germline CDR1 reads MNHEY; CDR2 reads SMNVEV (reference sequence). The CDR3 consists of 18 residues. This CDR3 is CASSFRGLGQGTDEKLFF. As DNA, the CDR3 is TGTGCCAGCAGTTTTCGGGGTCTAGGACAGGGGACGGATGAAAAACTGTTTTTT.

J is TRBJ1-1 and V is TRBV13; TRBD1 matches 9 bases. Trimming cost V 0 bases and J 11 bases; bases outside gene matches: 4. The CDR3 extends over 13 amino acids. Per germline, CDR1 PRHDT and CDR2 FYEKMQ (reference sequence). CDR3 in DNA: TGTGCCAGCAGCTTAGGGGACAGGGGATATGCTTTCTTT. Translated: CASSLGDRGYAFF.